This T cell receptor beta chain was sequenced in a study of cytomegalovirus exposure and HLA in healthy donors. The study's findings and limits: Most CMV-associated TCR beta chains appeared HLA-restricted in a later analysis. Being productive about 87% or about 30% of the time was typical of most TCR beta V segments in an earlier analysis.

A few counts support this clone. Its target is not known. The primer mix had 60 Vbeta and 13 Jbeta primers. In the original analysis: Later, about 80 million unique TCR beta chains were counted in an analysis, and roughly 11 million of them were shared. Here immunoSEQ multiplex PCR was the method, and the copy in TCRdb shows in-frame clones only, minus some. V and J calls and clone size are as listed in that table; D and trimming were resolved from the DNA. The table has 70,000 or so clones, around 91% seen once. CDR3 length: 12 amino acids. Germline trimming cut 5 bases from V and 4 bases from J; bases unmatched to any gene: 5. Germline assignment: CDR1 GTSNPN and CDR2 SVGIG (reference sequence).

The receptor's source is a woman in her twenties or thirties in good health and CMV-seropositive. What was sequenced was PBMCs. This chain joins TRBV30 and TRBJ2-7, with 7 bases aligning to TRBD1. The CDR3 coding sequence is TGTGCCTGGGACAGGGATTGGTACGAGCAGTACTTC. Translated: CAWDRDWYEQYF.